What follows are 9 T cell receptor beta chains derived from one specimen sequenced in a study of blood T cell repertoires in COVID-19. Measured with immunoSEQ multiplex PCR; TCRdb has only the in-frame clones, and not every one. This repertoire shows 120,000 or so clones, approximately 82% found once; its top ten account for 5.9%. The sequencing sample was made of peripheral blood. The source is a man older than 75 with active or convalescent COVID-19.

The chain is built from TRBV13 and TRBJ2-4; 10 positions agree with TRBD1. The CDR3 is 16 amino acids. CDR1 and CDR2 from the germline V gene are PRHDT and FYEKMQ (reference sequence). V lost 2 bases to trimming and J lost 3 bases; unmatched junction nucleotides: 4. The CDR3 protein is CASSLRTGGSKNIQYF. CDR3 nucleotide sequence: TGTGCCAGCAGCTTACGGACAGGGGGTAGCAAAAACATTCAGTACTTC.

The chain combines TRBV5-5 with TRBJ1-5; 7 bases are a match to TRBD1. Germline values: CDR1 SGHKS, CDR2 YYEKEE (reference sequence). V gave up 0 bases and J gave up 1 base; unmatched junction bases: 1. The length of the CDR3 is 15 residues. The CDR3 protein is CASSLEGQSNQPQHF. CDR3 nucleotide sequence: TGTGCCAGCAGCTTGGAGGGACAGAGCAATCAGCCCCAGCATTTT.

The rearrangement joins TRBV7-3 to TRBJ2-3, with 9 positions matching TRBD2. The CDR3 has 13 amino acids. Germline-derived CDR1 and CDR2 are SGHTA and FQGTGA. The trim removed 5 bases at V and 12 bases at J, leaving 9 bases unmatched. The CDR3, as DNA: TGTGCCAGCAGCCTTAGTAGCGGGGGTTCACAGTATTTT. Its translation: CASSLSSGGSQYF. The full variable domain, with the rest looked up from reference TRBV7-3 and TRBJ2-3, is GAGVSQTPSNKVTEKGKYVELRCDPISGHTALYWYRQSLGQGPEFLIYFQGTGAADDSGLPNDRFFAVRPEGSVSTLKIQRTERGDSAVYLCASSLSSGGSQYFGPGTRLTVL.

The chain carries TRBV27 and TRBJ1-1; D unresolved. Germline lookup yields CDR1 MNHEY and CDR2 SMNVEV (reference sequence). Between the trimmed V and J ends, which lost 7 bases and 0 bases, there was a span of 15 bases. The CDR3 is made up of 15 amino acids. The CDR3, as DNA: TGTGCCAGCAATCCATCCGGGTTCTTGAACACTGAAGCTTTCTTT. This encodes CASNPSGFLNTEAFF.

The rearrangement joins TRBV5-1 to TRBJ1-1; no firm D call. The CDR3 totals 14 residues. The germline CDR1 and CDR2 sequences are SGHRS and YFSETQ. V lost 3 bases and J lost 3, with 12 bases in between. The CDR3 region is CASSSVLGDTEAFF. The CDR3 nucleotides read TGCGCCAGCAGCTCGGTTCTCGGGGACACTGAAGCTTTCTTT.

The genes are TRBV7-3 and TRBJ1-1; D not resolved. Germline V lookup: CDR1 SGHTA, CDR2 FQGTGA. V dropped 6 bases and J dropped 2 bases, with 10 bases sitting between them. This CDR3 is 13 amino acids long. For the CDR3, the DNA is TGTGCCAGCAGGGCACAGCCCAACACTGAAGCTTTCTTT. Its translation: CASRAQPNTEAFF.

J is TRBJ2-1 and V is TRBV7-3, with D tentatively TRBD1 (5 bases). V lost 0 bases to trimming and J lost 8 bases, with 14 bases between them. This CDR3 spans 15 amino acids. In germline, CDR1 is SGHTA, CDR2 FQGTGA. CDR3 nucleotides: TGTGCCAGCAGCTTAACGGGGCAGGGCGGCGATGAGCAGTTCTTC. It codes for CASSLTGQGGDEQFF.

The chain is built from TRBV2 and TRBJ1-1; D remains unclear. CDR3 length equals 13 residues. Germline lookup yields CDR1 SNHLY and CDR2 FYNNEI. Trimming left V 6 bases short and J 1 base short, with 9 bases between. This CDR3 reads CASSTAGNTEAFF. The CDR3 DNA reads TGTGCCAGCAGCACCGCAGGGAACACTGAAGCTTTCTTT.

This clone came up once. The chain is built from TRBV6-1 and TRBJ2-5, with D unresolved. The CDR3 length is 14 residues. CDR1 is MNHNS, CDR2 SASEGT, per germline. Between the trimmed V and J ends, which lost 1 base and 5 bases, there was a span of 11 bases. In nucleotides, the CDR3 is TGTGCCAGCAGTGAAGGAGTTTTCCGGGAGACCCAGTACTTC. Translating gives CASSEGVFRETQYF.